The text below deals with one T cell receptor beta chain. Per germline, CDR1 DFQATT and CDR2 SNEGSKA (reference sequence). V lost 3 bases, J lost 2 bases, and 17 bases lay in between. The CDR3 loop spans 15 amino acids. The data were taken from a study of blood T cell repertoires in COVID-19. Looking at the study overall: T cells, B-cell-depleted T cells, or PBMCs provided the cDNA or gDNA that served as material.

Study processing details: Estimation of nucleated cell counts was performed using reference gene primer amplification. Generated by immunoSEQ multiplex PCR, the TCRdb table keeps only in-frame clones and is missing some. V and J calls and clone size are given by that table; D and trimming were obtained from the DNA. Of under 250,000 clones in the sample, approximately 80% were seen once. The source of this sequence is a man aged 40-49 years with acute or convalescent COVID-19. The chain links TRBV20-1 to TRBJ2-7; D is perhaps TRBD1 (5 bases). Sample: peripheral blood. CDR3 region: CSASRTTLPPYEQYF. Here the CDR3 DNA reads TGCAGTGCTAGTAGGACAACTCTCCCTCCCTACGAGCAGTACTTC.